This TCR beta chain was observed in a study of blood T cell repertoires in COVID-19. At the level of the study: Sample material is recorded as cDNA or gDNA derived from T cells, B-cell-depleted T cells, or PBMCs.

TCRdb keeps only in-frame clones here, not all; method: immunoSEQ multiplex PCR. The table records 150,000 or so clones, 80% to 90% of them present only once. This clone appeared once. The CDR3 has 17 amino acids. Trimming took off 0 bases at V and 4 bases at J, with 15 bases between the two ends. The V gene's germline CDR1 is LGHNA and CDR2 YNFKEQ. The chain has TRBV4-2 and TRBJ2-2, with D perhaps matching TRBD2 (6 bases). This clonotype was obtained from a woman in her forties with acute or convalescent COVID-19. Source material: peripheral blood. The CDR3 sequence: CASSQDPGGMPTGELFF. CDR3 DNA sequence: TGTGCCAGCAGCCAAGATCCCGGGGGTATGCCCACCGGGGAGCTGTTTTTT.